This record looks at one T cell receptor beta chain sequence and its context. The data were taken from a study of blood T cell repertoires in COVID-19. Overall study: Sites in the United States, Italy and Spain provided acute and convalescent COVID-19 samples. T cells, B-cell-depleted T cells, or PBMCs supplied cDNA or gDNA.

Looked up from germline, CDR1 is LNHDA and CDR2 is SQIVND (reference sequence). CDR3 length: 13 residues. Unmatched junction bases numbered 4, after V lost 3 bases and J lost 8 bases. In the original processing: Cell counts per sample came from amplifying reference gene primers. Generated by immunoSEQ multiplex PCR, the TCRdb table keeps only in-frame clones and is missing some. Clone size and the V and J calls come from that table; the DNA yielded D and trimming. The sample has about 170,000 clones, 88% seen once; the top ten hold 2% to 2.5%. This TCR came from a man aged 45-65 years who had recovered from COVID-19. What was sequenced was peripheral blood. This sequence joins TRBV19 and TRBJ1-1, with TRBD1 matching over 9 bases. CDR3 loop: CASSILTGGEAFF. CDR3 nucleotides: TGTGCCAGTAGTATTTTGACAGGGGGGGAAGCTTTCTTT.